This T cell receptor beta chain comes out of a study of cytotoxic CD8 clonotypes in ibrutinib-treated CLL. The CDR3 loop spans 15 amino acids. From germline, CDR1 is MNHEY and CDR2 SVGAGI. V lost 6 bases, J lost 6 bases, and 18 bases lay in between. Using immunoSEQ multiplex PCR, the repertoire was profiled, and TCRdb retains in-frame clones only, with some absent. The repertoire holds hundreds of thousands of clones, roughly 71% seen once, with roughly 6.3% in the top ten. The sequences come from PBMCs, collected after 36 months of ibrutinib treatment. This receptor was identified in a human donor with chronic lymphocytic leukemia. The chain joins TRBV6-5 to TRBJ1-5; no definite D call. CDR3 nucleotides: TGTGCCAGCAGACGAGTCCTAGGGTCGAGTCAGCCCCAGCATTTT. Protein product: CASRRVLGSSQPQHF.